This TCR beta chain was profiled in a study of blood T cell repertoires in COVID-19. Study at large: COVID-19 samples collected from the United States, Italy and Spain covered acute and convalescent phases. Nucleic acid was either cDNA or gDNA, and it came from T cells, B-cell-depleted T cells, or PBMCs.

In the study's own analysis: Reference gene primer amplification gave nucleated cell count estimates. Profiled with immunoSEQ multiplex PCR; TCRdb holds only in-frame clones, not every one. D and trimming were read from the DNA, whereas the V and J calls and clone size are those reported in that table. In the table there are nearly 65,000 clones, about 86% of which are singletons. The V and J ends lost 2 bases and 7 bases, in that order; junction bases with no gene match: 7. CDR1 and CDR2 (germline): SGDLS, YYNGEE. This CDR3 has 15 amino acids. The chain links TRBV9 to TRBJ1-4, with 8 bases matching TRBD1. The TCR was taken from a human donor in a cohort sampled during active COVID-19. Specimen: peripheral blood. For the CDR3, the DNA is TGTGCCAGCAGCGTCTCAGGGGGCGATGGTGAAAAACTGTTTTTT. It specifies CASSVSGGDGEKLFF.